Shown below are 28 T cell receptor beta chains from a single sample sequenced in a study of identical twins. TCRdb re-called the 5' RACE reads with MiXCR, one entry per CDR3 protein. The profile shows roughly 1,500,000 distinct CDR3 sequences, less than 40% of them singletons. The sequenced sample was cord blood. Receptors originate from a newborn girl in good health.

This rearrangement joins TRBV28 to TRBJ2-7; 11 nucleotides agree with TRBD2. V lost 3 bases and J lost 2; bases outside the gene matches: 6. This CDR3 region has 16 residues. Germline values: CDR1 MDHEN, CDR2 SYDVKM. CDR3 nucleotides: TGTGCCAGCAGTTTCGGTAGCGGGAGGGCCACCTACGAGCAGTACTTC. It translates to CASSFGSGRATYEQYF.

In its sample, this clonotype was seen a few times. The V gene is TRBV6-5, the J gene TRBJ2-7, with D perhaps TRBD1 or TRBD2 (6 bases each). This CDR3 is 14 amino acids long. The germline V gene has CDR1 MNHEY and CDR2 SVGAGI. V was cut by 8 bases and J by 0 bases, with 14 bases left in between. The CDR3 loop is CASVGGGHSYEQYF. The CDR3, as DNA: TGTGCCAGCGTAGGAGGGGGACACTCCTACGAGCAGTACTTC.

This clonotype was detected only a few times. The chain recombines TRBV7-6 with TRBJ2-3; D tentatively reads TRBD1 or TRBD2 (5 bases each). The CDR3 runs 20 residues. Germline CDR1 and CDR2: SGHVS and FNYEAQ. Between the trimmed V and J ends, which lost 0 bases and 2 bases, there was a span of 24 bases. The CDR3 loop reads CASSLAVKTPGPKDTDTQYF. The CDR3 DNA sequence: TGTGCCAGCAGCTTAGCTGTGAAGACTCCGGGACCAAAAGACACAGATACGCAGTATTTT.

This clonotype was recorded at least ten times. This chain connects TRBV29-1 to TRBJ2-1, with 7 bases fitting TRBD1. Germline V CDR1 and CDR2: SQVTM, ANQGSEA. Unmatched junction bases numbered 5, after V lost 0 bases and J lost 3 bases. The CDR3 extends over 15 amino acids. CDR3 amino acids: CSVEEKGGRYNEQFF. CDR3 DNA sequence: TGCAGCGTTGAAGAGAAAGGGGGCCGCTACAATGAGCAGTTCTTC.

The chain has TRBV6-1 and TRBJ2-1; D not resolved. Germline CDR1 is MNHNS and CDR2 is SASEGT. The V and J ends lost 3 bases and 10 bases respectively, with 19 bases between them. CDR3 length equals 15 residues. The CDR3 loop reads CASSDLSRTSYEQFF. The CDR3 nucleotides read TGTGCCAGCAGTGATTTAAGTAGGACGTCCTACGAGCAGTTCTTC.

The CDR3: CASRGPLVEQYF. DNA of the CDR3: TGTGCCAGCAGGGGACCCCTCGTCGAGCAGTACTTC. The chain carries TRBV6-2 or TRBV6-3 and TRBJ2-7; D is perhaps TRBD1 or TRBD2 (5 bases each). The CDR3 is 12 amino acids. The germline gives CDR1 MNHEY, CDR2 SVGEGT. V dropped 6 bases and J dropped 6 bases, with 12 bases sitting between them.

CDR3: CASSPGWGVGTRQQETQYF. The CDR3 coding sequence is TGTGCCAGCAGCCCGGGATGGGGGGTTGGGACACGACAACAAGAGACCCAGTACTTC. V is TRBV6-1 and J is TRBJ2-5; D could derive from TRBD1 or TRBD2 (6 bases each). The length of the CDR3 is 19 residues. The germline gives CDR1 MNHNS, CDR2 SASEGT. The V gene lost 6 bases and the J gene lost 2 bases, with 28 bases spanning the gap.

The chain joins TRBV9 to TRBJ1-3, with unresolved D. This CDR3 has 15 residues. Germline V CDR1 and CDR2: SGDLS, YYNGEE. The V and J ends lost 1 base and 0 bases respectively, with 8 bases between them. CDR3 sequence (DNA): TGTGCCAGCAGCGTATCAACCGGCTCTGGAAACACCATATATTTT. It encodes CASSVSTGSGNTIYF.

The chain uses TRBV20-1 and TRBJ2-3; 7 bases agree with TRBD2. The CDR3 contains 15 residues. V was clipped by 0 bases and J by 2 bases; unmatched bases: 5. CDR1 and CDR2 from the germline V gene are DFQATT and SNEGSKA (reference sequence). The CDR3 protein is CSARDWEGPTDTQYF. The CDR3 bases are TGCAGTGCTAGAGATTGGGAGGGCCCCACAGATACGCAGTATTTT.

In regard to this clonotype: A junction boundary mismatches the germline segment, possibly from a read error. This chain uses TRBV5-1 with TRBJ1-2; D may be TRBD1 (6 bases). This CDR3 region has 15 residues. Germline V CDR1 and CDR2: SGHRS, YFSETQ. The CDR3 is CASSLGGGRNYGHTF. The CDR3 DNA reads TGCGCCAGCAGCTTGGGCGGGGGCCGTAACTATGGCCACACCTTC.

In its sample, this clonotype was seen a few times. This chain uses TRBV20-1 with TRBJ1-2, with D perhaps matching TRBD1 (6 bases). This CDR3 has 11 residues. The germline V gene has CDR1 DFQATT and CDR2 SNEGSKA (reference sequence). Trimming took 3 bases from V and 7 from J, leaving 9 bases between them. CDR3 amino acids: CSASQQGGYTF. The CDR3 nucleotides are TGCAGTGCTAGTCAACAGGGTGGCTACACCTTC.

The rearrangement uses TRBV6-5 and TRBJ1-1; a possible D gene is TRBD1 (5 bases). Germline V lookup: CDR1 MNHEY, CDR2 SVGAGI. V lost 5 bases and J 4 bases, leaving 14 bases between the germline ends. This CDR3 contains 14 residues. This chain's CDR3 is CASSRGGQGTEAFF. CDR3 nucleotides: TGTGCCAGCAGTCGCGGTGGTCAGGGCACTGAAGCTTTCTTT.

This chain connects TRBV5-1 to TRBJ1-2; 7 bases line up with TRBD1. The trim removed 4 bases at V and 3 bases at J, leaving 6 bases unmatched. CDR1 is SGHRS, CDR2 YFSETQ, per germline. The CDR3 spans 14 residues. CDR3 amino acids: CASSPWTGDYGYTF. The CDR3 DNA reads TGCGCCAGCAGCCCATGGACAGGTGACTATGGCTACACCTTC.

This chain connects TRBV24-1 to TRBJ2-3; D is ambiguous. Trimming took off 2 bases at V and 1 base at J, with 12 bases between the two ends. Germline V lookup: CDR1 KGHDR, CDR2 SFDVKD. The CDR3 totals 16 residues. CDR3 nucleotide sequence: TGTGCCACCAGTGATTCAAGGCCGCTGGGCACAGATACGCAGTATTTT. Amino acids: CATSDSRPLGTDTQYF.

The rearrangement joins TRBV9 to TRBJ2-7; TRBD2 matches at 11 bases. CDR1 is SGDLS, CDR2 YYNGEE, per germline. The CDR3 runs to 15 residues. The V and J ends lost 4 bases and 1 base, in that order; junction bases with no gene match: 4. The CDR3 is CASSPGLAESYEQYF. Written as DNA, the CDR3 is TGTGCCAGCAGCCCGGGACTAGCGGAGTCCTACGAGCAGTACTTC.

This clonotype was counted once. The genes are TRBV12-3 or TRBV12-4 and TRBJ1-5; D gene unclear. With 2 bases removed from V and 0 bases from J, the gap between germline ends came to 8 bases. The CDR3 is 15 residues long. Here the CDR3 reads CASSLTDNSNQPQHF. The DNA of the CDR3 is TGTGCCAGCAGTTTAACAGATAATAGCAATCAGCCCCAGCATTTT.

The chain recombines TRBV20-1 with TRBJ2-7, with D possibly being TRBD2 (6 bases). This CDR3 has 13 residues. V lost 6 bases, J lost 0 bases, and 12 bases lay in between. The germline V gene has CDR1 DFQATT and CDR2 SNEGSKA (reference sequence). CDR3 sequence (DNA): TGCAGTGCGGCGGGGCCGACCTCCTACGAGCAGTACTTC. Its translation: CSAAGPTSYEQYF.

This clonotype was counted a few times. The CDR3 sequence is CASSPEVGREPFQQYF. In DNA form, the CDR3 reads TGTGCCAGCAGCCCAGAGGTAGGGCGGGAGCCGTTCCAGCAGTACTTC. The chain combines TRBV7-6 with TRBJ2-4; the match to TRBD2 covers 7 bases. The J segment lost 13 bases and the V segment lost 5 bases, leaving 20 bases of the junction unmatched. This CDR3 is 16 amino acids long. CDR1 and CDR2 (germline): SGHVS, FNYEAQ. The variable domain in full, completed from reference TRBV7-6 and TRBJ2-4, reads GAGVSQSPRYKVTKRGQDVALRCDPISGHVSLYWYRQALGQGPEFLTYFNYEAQQDKSGLPNDRFSAERPEGSISTLTIQRTEQRDSAMYRCASSPEVGREPFQQYFGAGTRLSVL.

The chain uses TRBV20-1 and TRBJ1-2; D gene unclear. Germline V gene sequence: CDR1 DFQATT, CDR2 SNEGSKA (reference sequence). V lost 0 bases, J lost 0 bases, and 11 bases lay in between. The CDR3 extends over 15 amino acids. DNA of the CDR3: TGCAGTGCTAGAGACCCGATAAAGGCTAACTATGGCTACACCTTC. Amino acid sequence: CSARDPIKANYGYTF.

The chain links TRBV18 to TRBJ2-3; the D gene is possibly TRBD2 (5 bases). The CDR3 totals 15 residues. V was pared by 3 bases and J by 11 bases, with 21 bases between. The germline CDR1 and CDR2 sequences are KGHSH and LQKENI. The CDR3 nucleotides read TGTGCCAGCTCACCCAGACCCACCCCCCTTGGAGGGCAGTATTTT. This translates into CASSPRPTPLGGQYF.

In its sample, this clonotype was seen a few times. The V and J genes are TRBV20-1 and TRBJ1-2, with 7 bases lining up with TRBD1. CDR1 is DFQATT and CDR2 is SNEGSKA in the germline V gene (reference sequence). The CDR3 loop spans 12 amino acids. Trimming removed 6 bases from V and 8 bases from J; junction bases left unmatched: 9. This CDR3 is CSAPTGYGGYTF. The CDR3 DNA reads TGCAGTGCCCCGACAGGGTATGGCGGCTACACCTTC.

This clonotype has only a few counts. J is TRBJ1-2 and V is TRBV14; D unclear. Germline CDR1 reads SGHDN; CDR2 reads FVKESK. V lost 1 base, J lost 4 bases, and 16 bases lay in between. CDR3 length equals 16 residues. In DNA form, the CDR3 reads TGTGCCAGCAGCCAAGGGGTCTTGGGCAGGATCTATGGCTACACCTTC. Amino acid sequence: CASSQGVLGRIYGYTF.

V is TRBV6-2 or TRBV6-3 and J is TRBJ1-2; TRBD1 might be the D (5 bases). The V gene lost 3 bases and the J gene lost 0 bases, with 8 bases spanning the gap. The CDR3 totals 14 residues. The germline V gene encodes CDR1 MNHEY and CDR2 SVGEGT. The CDR3 nucleotides are TGTGCCAGCAGTTATTTGACAGCTAACTATGGCTACACCTTC. Residues: CASSYLTANYGYTF.

In this sample, this clonotype turned up a few times. The V and J genes are TRBV10-3 and TRBJ1-6, with 8 bases matching TRBD1. This CDR3 has 14 residues. V trimming: 10 bases; J trimming: 9 bases; junction bases outside the gene matches: 11. The germline CDR1 and CDR2 sequences are ENHRY and SYGVKD. The CDR3 DNA reads as TGTGCCACCACTTGGACAGGGTCGGGTTCACCCCTCCACTTT. Its protein is CATTWTGSGSPLHF.

The V gene is TRBV10-3, the J gene TRBJ2-2; the D call may be TRBD1 or TRBD2 (6 bases each). V was trimmed by 4 bases and J by 4 bases, leaving 13 bases between them. Germline loops: CDR1 ENHRY, CDR2 SYGVKD. CDR3 size: 15 residues. The CDR3 sequence: CAISAGGHLTGELFF. The CDR3 nucleotides are TGTGCCATCAGTGCCGGGGGCCACCTCACCGGGGAGCTGTTTTTT.

This clonotype has a handful of counts. The chain links TRBV27 to TRBJ2-3; 13 bases are a match to TRBD2. The CDR3 totals 17 residues. The germline V gene has CDR1 MNHEY and CDR2 SMNVEV (reference sequence). Trimming at V came to 5 bases and at J to 4 bases, leaving 9 bases not matched to a gene. The CDR3 DNA follows: TGTGCCAGCAGTCCTTTGACTAGCGGGGGGTGGGCAGATACGCAGTATTTT. As protein: CASSPLTSGGWADTQYF.

Concerning this clonotype itself: Compared with germline, one end of the junction differs, possibly owing to a read error. This rearrangement joins TRBV12-3 or TRBV12-4 to TRBJ1-2; D may be TRBD1 (5 bases). This CDR3 comprises 15 residues. The chain's CDR3 is CASRPNRGERNGHTF. For the CDR3, the DNA is TGTGCCAGCAGACCTAATCGGGGGGAGAGGAATGGCCACACCTTC.

The chain uses TRBV9 and TRBJ1-6; possible D gene TRBD1, 5 bases. Trimming left V 3 bases short and J 0 bases short, with 10 bases between. The CDR3 has 16 amino acids. CDR1 is SGDLS, CDR2 YYNGEE, per germline. CDR3 nucleotides: TGTGCCAGCAGCGGGGACGCCAGCTCCTATAATTCACCCCTCCACTTT. Its protein is CASSGDASSYNSPLHF.